This TCR beta chain stems from a study of blood T cell repertoires in COVID-19. Across the study: Nucleic acid was either cDNA or gDNA, and it came from T cells, B-cell-depleted T cells, or PBMCs.

Enrolled through a virtual design, the participants were between about 18 and 89 years of age and came from about two dozen US areas. Participants' own reports of clinical history determined their cohort assignment. With V trimmed by 4 bases and J by 6 bases, 9 bases remained unmatched. Germline loops: CDR1 SGHNT, CDR2 YYREEE (reference sequence). This CDR3 contains 16 residues. Per the original methods: Nucleated cell counts were estimated from reference gene primer amplification. Profiled with immunoSEQ multiplex PCR; TCRdb holds only in-frame clones, not every one. The DNA gave D and trimming, while V, J and clone size come from that table. The sample has around 310,000 clones, 88% seen once.

Sequencing was performed on PBMCs or T cells enriched from blood (not recorded which). The rearrangement joins TRBV5-4 to TRBJ1-4, with 10 bases identical to TRBD1. The TCR was taken from a young man who had recovered from COVID-19. The CDR3 is CASSRPTGTGDEKLFF. CDR3 DNA: TGTGCCAGCAGCCGGCCCACCGGGACAGGGGATGAAAAACTGTTTTTT.